This T cell receptor beta chain was found in a study of T-cell memory formation after mild COVID-19 (dated by TCRdb to 2020 to 2023). Background on the whole study: TCR sequence clusters from the two donors were found to be largely donor specific. In two donors, T-cell clones that expanded and contracted after mild COVID-19 were followed by sequencing TCRalpha and TCRbeta repertoires longitudinally. The cohort comprised two young, previously healthy adult volunteers, one female and one male.

The instrument given in TCRdb is Illumina NovaSeq 6000. cDNA libraries for TCRalpha and TCRbeta were prepared by 5'RACE using constant-segment primers, with sample barcodes and unique molecular identifiers added. RNA was extracted from every sample with Trizol reagent. The libraries were amplified in two PCR steps, and the second step added a second sample barcode and Illumina TruSeq adapters. Sequencing of libraries was performed on an Illumina NovaSeq with 2 x 150 bp paired-end reads. Per the source publication's procedure: Demultiplexing of reads and collapsing into UMI-guided consensus sequences were performed with migec v1.2.7. Using mixcr v2.1.11, UMI consensuses were aligned to TRA and TRB V and J templates and then assembled into clonotypes. A clonotype was counted as expanded or contracted only if both edgeR and NoisET called the change significant, with noise models trained on biological replicates. For edgeR calls, the thresholds were a false discovery rate-adjusted p below 0.01 and a log2 fold-change of 1. As an exploratory analysis of dynamics, PCA with hierarchical clustering was applied to max-normalized trajectories of the 1000 most abundant clonotypes. The CD4 or CD8 phenotype of responding clones was assigned using the separately sequenced CD4+ and CD8+ repertoires. TCRdb handled the public reads itself, with Q25 trimming in fastp and clone calling in MiXCR, and kept productive beta chains. A single entry per CDR3 protein holds the most common genes and DNA from its merged rows. The V and J calls here are based on TCRdb, not the publication. This sample is represented by about 340,000 distinct CDR3 sequences; about 21% of them were singletons. Under 15% of the sample lies in the top ten.

In the germline V gene (reference sequence), CDR1 corresponds to DFQATT and CDR2 to SNEGSKA. Relative to germline, V is 1 base shorter and J is 0 bases shorter, with 7 bases between their ends. The CDR3, cysteine through phenylalanine, is 13 amino acids long. The CDR3 DNA has 39 bases and is translated from base 1. The full study reports these points: Some responding clones were found in pre-infection memory, which suggests that pre-existing cross-reactive memory T cells took part in the SARS-CoV-2 response. From day 15 to 85, contracting clones showed balanced CD4/CD8 phenotypes, whereas a second wave of clones that expanded from day 15 to 37 leaned towards CD4+. Contracting CD4+ clones appeared mostly in the CM and EM memory subsets, whereas CD8+ clones were enriched in EMRA. The second-wave clones that peaked on day 37 were not confirmed to be SARS-CoV-2 specific. Only two mild cases were covered by the study, and larger cohorts that include severe cases with pre-infection samples were considered necessary.

PBMCs were isolated by Ficoll-Paque density gradient centrifugation. A note on this clonotype: It lacks a known antigen. No much larger clone is present one base from it, and per-base qualities are unavailable.

The source is an adult woman who had mild COVID-19 (a few samples of this study predate the infection). The sample titles of this study are shuffled in the database, so cell type and time point are left out; the donor was told from shared clones. The specimen was PBMCs or a T cell subset sorted from them (not recorded which). This receptor chain uses TRBV20-1 and TRBJ2-7, with TRBD1 as a weak D call on 6 bases. The sequence in DNA is TGCAGTGCTAGAGCGGGACACTCCTACGAGCAGTACTTC. It translates to CSARAGHSYEQYF.